The 21 T cell receptor beta chains presented below share a single source sample, sequenced in a study of T-cell memory formation after mild COVID-19. TCRdb re-analysed the 5' RACE reads in MiXCR, keeping a single row per CDR3 protein. The data show under 200,000 distinct CDR3 sequences, 9.5% to 13% seen once. The source material was PBMCs or a T cell subset sorted from them (not recorded which). The source is a man between 18 and 35 years old who had mild COVID-19 (a few samples of this study predate the infection). Cell type and time point are not known.

This chain uses TRBV11-1 with TRBJ1-2; a weak D match, TRBD1 (5 bases). CDR3 length equals 13 residues. Germline V gene lookup returns CDR1 SGHAT and CDR2 FQDESV (reference sequence). Trimming removed 5 bases at V and 3 bases at J, with 10 bases between. The CDR3, as DNA: TGTGCCAGCAGCGCCCAACAGGACTATGGCTACACCTTC. Translated, it gives CASSAQQDYGYTF.

This clonotype was recorded a few times. The chain has TRBV2 and TRBJ1-6; D is undetermined. Looked up from germline, CDR1 is SNHLY and CDR2 is FYNNEI. Trimming shortened V by 4 bases and J by 6 bases, and 1 base separated the two germline ends. The CDR3 sequence is 11 residues long. CDR3 sequence: CASSGNSPLHF. The CDR3, as DNA: TGTGCCAGCAGTGGTAATTCACCCCTCCACTTT.

This clonotype was detected many times. The genes are TRBV24-1 and TRBJ2-3; the D is unclear. The CDR3 is 15 residues long. V lost 4 bases and J lost 3, with 13 bases in between. Germline-derived CDR1 and CDR2 are KGHDR and SFDVKD. The CDR3 region is CATSDHGTGTDTQYF. CDR3 coding DNA: TGTGCCACCAGTGACCACGGAACCGGGACAGATACGCAGTATTTT.

This rearrangement joins TRBV12-3 or TRBV12-4 to TRBJ1-1; the D is unclear. The CDR3 runs to 15 residues. Between the trimmed V and J ends, which lost 5 bases and 4 bases, there was a span of 17 bases. CDR3 nucleotides: TGTGCCAGCAGTCATCCGGGCCCCCCTACCACTGAAGCTTTCTTT. As protein: CASSHPGPPTTEAFF.

This clonotype was observed a few times. The chain has TRBV5-5 and TRBJ1-5, with D unclear. CDR1 and CDR2 from the germline V gene are SGHKS and YYEKEE (reference sequence). The CDR3 runs 13 residues. The V and J ends lost 3 bases and 3 bases respectively, with 7 bases between them. CDR3 nucleotide sequence: TGTGCCAGCAGCTCCAGGAACAATCAGCCCCAGCATTTT. Protein: CASSSRNNQPQHF.

In its sample, this clonotype was seen a few times. This chain joins TRBV20-1 and TRBJ1-5, with 7 bases identical to TRBD1. With V trimmed by 5 bases and J by 3 bases, 7 bases remained unmatched. Germline V gene lookup returns CDR1 DFQATT and CDR2 SNEGSKA (reference sequence). The CDR3 length is 14 residues. The CDR3 sequence: CSAYDRADNQPQHF. The CDR3 coding sequence is TGCAGTGCTTACGACAGGGCTGACAATCAGCCCCAGCATTTT.

In this sample, this clonotype turned up a few times. V gene TRBV4-2 combines with J gene TRBJ1-6; TRBD1 is a possible D gene (5 bases). Germline values: CDR1 LGHNA, CDR2 YNFKEQ. The CDR3 length is 13 residues. V was shortened by 0 bases and J by 13 bases, with 10 bases between the two germline ends. The CDR3 region is CASSQELRGPLHF. CDR3 DNA sequence: TGTGCCAGCAGCCAAGAGTTAAGGGGCCCCCTCCACTTT.

This clonotype was seen many times. The chain joins TRBV7-9 to TRBJ2-1, with D possibly being TRBD1 (6 bases). This CDR3 has 15 residues. V was clipped by 1 base and J by 3 bases, with 10 bases between them. The germline gives CDR1 SEHNR, CDR2 FQNEAQ (reference sequence). CDR3 bases: TGTGCCAGCAGCTTAGGCAGGGGTGACTACAATGAGCAGTTCTTC. It codes for CASSLGRGDYNEQFF.

The chain couples TRBV5-1 to TRBJ1-2; D gene uncertain. Germline V CDR1 and CDR2: SGHRS, YFSETQ. The CDR3 covers 14 residues. V lost 0 bases, J lost 9 bases, and 15 bases lay in between. CDR3 sequence (DNA): TGCGCCAGCAGCTTGGAAGCAGGACCTTTGAGCTACACCTTC. Protein sequence: CASSLEAGPLSYTF.

This clonotype was detected only a few times. The V and J genes are TRBV6-5 and TRBJ1-2; 7 nucleotides line up with TRBD1. V gave up 2 bases and J gave up 8 bases; unmatched junction bases: 5. The CDR3 contains 13 residues. Per the germline V gene, CDR1 is MNHEY and CDR2 is SVGAGI. This CDR3 reads CASSYDRAGGYTF. The CDR3 region has the DNA TGTGCCAGCAGTTACGACAGGGCAGGGGGCTACACCTTC.

This clonotype has a handful of counts. This chain links TRBV20-1 with TRBJ1-5, with 7 bases matching TRBD1. CDR3 length equals 15 residues. V shed 4 bases, J shed 2 bases, and the junction held 8 bases outside the gene matches. Germline V lookup: CDR1 DFQATT, CDR2 SNEGSKA (reference sequence). This chain's CDR3 is CSAIRGNGRNQPQHF. CDR3 coding DNA: TGCAGTGCTATCAGGGGGAATGGGCGCAATCAGCCCCAGCATTTT.

The V and J genes are TRBV6-5 and TRBJ1-1; D unclear. The germline V gene has CDR1 MNHEY and CDR2 SVGAGI. The V end was cut by 6 bases, the J end by 4 bases, with 9 bases between. CDR3 size: 12 residues. The CDR3 region has the DNA TGTGCCAGCAGCTCTCGCCCCACTGAAGCTTTCTTT. Amino acid sequence: CASSSRPTEAFF.

This chain links TRBV7-2 with TRBJ2-7; D gene ambiguous. Germline values: CDR1 SGHTA, CDR2 FQGNSA. The CDR3 is made up of 12 amino acids. V was clipped by 1 base and J by 6 bases, with 7 bases between them. CDR3 sequence: CASSLDGGEQYF. CDR3 nucleotides: TGTGCCAGCAGCTTAGACGGTGGCGAGCAGTACTTC.

This clonotype was seen ten or more times. The V and J genes are TRBV6-5 and TRBJ1-3, with D unclear. Trimming stripped 5 bases from V and 5 bases from J, with 13 bases between. The germline CDR1 and CDR2 sequences are MNHEY and SVGAGI. The CDR3 contains 14 residues. DNA for the CDR3: TGTGCCAGCAGTCCCCTCTTTGGGCGAAACACCATATATTTT. It encodes CASSPLFGRNTIYF.

The V call is TRBV18, the J call TRBJ2-7; D may be TRBD1 (6 bases). V was shortened by 2 bases and J by 1 base, with 15 bases between the two germline ends. CDR3 length equals 16 residues. Germline values: CDR1 KGHSH, CDR2 LQKENI. CDR3 bases: TGTGCCAGCTCACCAGCGACAGGACTCCAGTCCTACGAGCAGTACGTC. Its translation: CASSPATGLQSYEQYV.

The rearrangement uses TRBV7-2 and TRBJ2-2; D gene uncertain. The V gene's germline CDR1 is SGHTA and CDR2 FQGNSA. CDR3 length equals 15 residues. Trimming cost V 1 base and J 2 bases, with 8 bases left between them. The CDR3 DNA follows: TGTGCCAGCAGCTTAGTGTCGATCAACACCGGGGAGCTGTTTTTT. Protein product: CASSLVSINTGELFF.

The rearrangement joins TRBV7-2 to TRBJ1-2; TRBD1 aligns across 9 bases. CDR3 size: 13 residues. Trimming cost V 4 bases and J 6 bases; bases outside gene matches: 3. Per the germline V gene, CDR1 is SGHTA and CDR2 is FQGNSA. CDR3 bases: TGTGCCAGCAGCTGGGACAGGGTGAATGGCTACACCTTC. It specifies CASSWDRVNGYTF.

V is TRBV5-1 and J is TRBJ1-3; D not certain. Looked up from germline, CDR1 is SGHRS and CDR2 is YFSETQ. V dropped 0 bases and J dropped 2 bases, with 18 bases sitting between them. The CDR3 extends over 18 amino acids. The CDR3 sequence: CASSLDSQAARPGNTIYF. DNA for the CDR3: TGCGCCAGCAGCTTGGATTCTCAGGCCGCCCGTCCTGGAAACACCATATATTTT. The full variable domain, in which reference TRBV5-1 and TRBJ1-3 provide the parts outside the CDR3, is KAGVTQTPRYLIKTRGQQVTLSCSPISGHRSVSWYQQTPGQGLQFLFEYFSETQRNKGNFPGRFSGRQFSNSRSEMNVSTLELGDSALYLCASSLDSQAARPGNTIYFGEGSWLTVV.

This clonotype was counted at least ten times. V usage is TRBV7-2 and J usage is TRBJ2-5, with no clear D. The germline V gene has CDR1 SGHTA and CDR2 FQGNSA. V gave up 2 bases and J gave up 2 bases, with 9 bases separating them. The CDR3 is 14 amino acids. The CDR3 region is CASSLMSVQETQYF. Written as DNA, the CDR3 is TGTGCCAGCAGCTTAATGTCTGTACAAGAGACCCAGTACTTC.

This clonotype was counted at least ten times. J is TRBJ1-6 and V is TRBV12-3 or TRBV12-4; no clear D gene. This CDR3 has 12 amino acids. Trimming removed 3 bases at V and 8 bases at J, with 5 bases between. CDR3 residues: CASSLWDSPLHF. In nucleotides, the CDR3 is TGTGCCAGCAGTTTGTGGGATTCACCCCTCCACTTT.

This clonotype was seen only a few times. The genes are TRBV6-1 and TRBJ2-6; D unclear. This CDR3 has 13 amino acids. The V end lost 5 bases, the J end lost 4 bases, and 6 bases lay between the germline ends. Germline CDR1 reads MNHNS; CDR2 reads SASEGT. The CDR3 spells CASSINGANVLTF. DNA for the CDR3: TGTGCCAGCAGTATTAACGGGGCCAACGTCCTGACTTTC.